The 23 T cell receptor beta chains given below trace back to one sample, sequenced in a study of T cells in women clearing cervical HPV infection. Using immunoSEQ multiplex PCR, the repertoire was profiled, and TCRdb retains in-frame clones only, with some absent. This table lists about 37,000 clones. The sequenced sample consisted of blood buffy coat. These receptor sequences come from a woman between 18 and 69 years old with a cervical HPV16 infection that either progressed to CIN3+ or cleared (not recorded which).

The CDR3: CSARPGTGAYTF. The covered CDR3 bases are TGCAGTGCTAGACCGGGGACAGGGGCG. This rearrangement joins TRBV20-1 to TRBJ1-2; 10 bases align to TRBD1. The read stops 3 residues short of the end of the CDR3; the missing end is completed from the germline J gene. This CDR3 is 12 amino acids long. The germline V gene encodes CDR1 DFQATT and CDR2 SNEGSKA (reference sequence).

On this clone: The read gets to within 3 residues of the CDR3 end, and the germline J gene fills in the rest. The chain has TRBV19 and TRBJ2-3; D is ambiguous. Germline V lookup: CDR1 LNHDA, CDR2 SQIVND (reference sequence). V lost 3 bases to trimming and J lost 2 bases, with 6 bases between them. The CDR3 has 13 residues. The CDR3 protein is CASSIGFTDTQYF. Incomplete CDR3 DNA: TGTGCCAGTAGTATCGGGTTCACAGATACG.

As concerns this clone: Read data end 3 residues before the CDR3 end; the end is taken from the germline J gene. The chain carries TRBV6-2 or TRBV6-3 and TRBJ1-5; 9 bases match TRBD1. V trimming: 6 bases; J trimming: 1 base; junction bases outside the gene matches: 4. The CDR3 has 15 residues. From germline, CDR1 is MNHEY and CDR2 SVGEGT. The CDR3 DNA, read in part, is TGTGCCAGCAGGAAACAGGGGGCGAGCAATCAGCCC. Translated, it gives CASRKQGASNQP. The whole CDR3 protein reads CASRKQGASNQPQHF.

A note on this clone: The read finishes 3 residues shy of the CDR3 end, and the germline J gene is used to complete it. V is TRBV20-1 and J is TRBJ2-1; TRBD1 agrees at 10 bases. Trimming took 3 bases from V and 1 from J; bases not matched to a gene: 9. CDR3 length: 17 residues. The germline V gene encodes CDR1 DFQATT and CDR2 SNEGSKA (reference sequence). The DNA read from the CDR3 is TGCAGTGCTAGGGGGACAGGGGTAGGGAATTCCTACAATGAG. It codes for CSARGTGVGNSYNE. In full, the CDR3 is CSARGTGVGNSYNEQFF.

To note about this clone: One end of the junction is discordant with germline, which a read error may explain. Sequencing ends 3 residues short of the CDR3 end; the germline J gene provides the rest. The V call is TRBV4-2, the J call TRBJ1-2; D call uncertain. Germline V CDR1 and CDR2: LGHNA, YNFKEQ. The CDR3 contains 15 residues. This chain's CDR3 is CASSQDRFGGSGYTF. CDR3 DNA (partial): TGCGCCAGCAGCCAAGATAGGTTCGGAGGGTCTGGC.

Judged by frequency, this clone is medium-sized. The CDR3 region is CASSLAAGTGELFF. CDR3 DNA (partial): TGTGCCAGCAGCTTGGCCGCCGGCACCGGGGAG. The J gene is TRBJ2-2, the V gene TRBV5-6; D is uncertain. The sequenced fragment ends 3 residues before the CDR3 boundary, so the rest is inferred from the germline J gene. CDR1 and CDR2 (germline): SGHDT, YYEEEE. Deletions cut 0 bases from V and 4 bases from J, with 7 bases between. CDR3 length: 14 amino acids.

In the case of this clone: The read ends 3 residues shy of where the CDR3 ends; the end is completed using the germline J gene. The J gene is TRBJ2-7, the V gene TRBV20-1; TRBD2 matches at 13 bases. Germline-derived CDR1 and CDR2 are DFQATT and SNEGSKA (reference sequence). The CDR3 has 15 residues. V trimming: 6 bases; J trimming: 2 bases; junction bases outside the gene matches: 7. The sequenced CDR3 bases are TGCAGTGCCATAATCGGGACTAGCGGGACCTACGAG. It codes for CSAIIGTSGTYE. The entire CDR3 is CSAIIGTSGTYEQYF.

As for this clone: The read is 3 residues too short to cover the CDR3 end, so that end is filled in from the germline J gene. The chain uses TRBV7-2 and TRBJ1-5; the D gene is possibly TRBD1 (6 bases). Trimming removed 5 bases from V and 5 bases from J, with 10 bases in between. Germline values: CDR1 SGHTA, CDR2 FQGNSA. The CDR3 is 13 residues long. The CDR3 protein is CASSAGQHQPQHF. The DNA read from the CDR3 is TGTGCCAGCAGCGCGGGACAACATCAGCCC.

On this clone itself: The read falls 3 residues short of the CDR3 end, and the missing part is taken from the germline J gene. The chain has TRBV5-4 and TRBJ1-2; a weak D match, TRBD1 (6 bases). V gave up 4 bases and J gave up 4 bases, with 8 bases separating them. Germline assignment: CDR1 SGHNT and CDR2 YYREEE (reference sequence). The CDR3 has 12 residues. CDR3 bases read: TGTGCCAGCAGCACGACAGGCTATGGC. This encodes CASSTTGYG. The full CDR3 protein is CASSTTGYGYTF.

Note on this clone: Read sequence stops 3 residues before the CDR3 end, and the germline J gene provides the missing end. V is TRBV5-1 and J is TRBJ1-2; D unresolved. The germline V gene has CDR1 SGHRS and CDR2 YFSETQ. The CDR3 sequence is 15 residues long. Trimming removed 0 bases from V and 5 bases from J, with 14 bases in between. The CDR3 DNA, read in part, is TGCGCCAGCAGCTTGGATGCAGGTCCGGTTTATGGC. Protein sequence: CASSLDAGPVYG. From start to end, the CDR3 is CASSLDAGPVYGYTF.

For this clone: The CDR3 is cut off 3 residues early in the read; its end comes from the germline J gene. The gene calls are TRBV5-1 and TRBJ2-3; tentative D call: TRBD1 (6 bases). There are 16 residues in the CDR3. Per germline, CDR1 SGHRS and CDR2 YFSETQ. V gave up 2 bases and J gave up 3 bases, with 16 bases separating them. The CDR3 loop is CASSLQTGPGTDTQYF. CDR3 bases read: TGCGCCAGCAGCTTACAGACAGGCCCCGGAACAGATACG.

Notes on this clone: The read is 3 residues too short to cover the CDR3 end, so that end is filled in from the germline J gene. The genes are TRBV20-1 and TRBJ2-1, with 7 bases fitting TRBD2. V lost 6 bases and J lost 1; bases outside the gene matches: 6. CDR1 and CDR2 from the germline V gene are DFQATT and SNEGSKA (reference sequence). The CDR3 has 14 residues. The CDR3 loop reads CSASRGVSYNEQFF. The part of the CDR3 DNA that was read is TGCAGTGCATCCCGGGGGGTTTCCTACAATGAG.

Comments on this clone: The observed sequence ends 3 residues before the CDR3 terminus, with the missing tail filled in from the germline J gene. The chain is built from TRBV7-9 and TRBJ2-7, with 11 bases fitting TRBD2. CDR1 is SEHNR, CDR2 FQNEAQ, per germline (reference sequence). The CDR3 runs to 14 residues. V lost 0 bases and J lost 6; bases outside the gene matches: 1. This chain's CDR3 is CASSLASGGAEQYF. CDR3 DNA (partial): TGTGCCAGCAGCTTAGCTAGCGGGGGGGCCGAG.

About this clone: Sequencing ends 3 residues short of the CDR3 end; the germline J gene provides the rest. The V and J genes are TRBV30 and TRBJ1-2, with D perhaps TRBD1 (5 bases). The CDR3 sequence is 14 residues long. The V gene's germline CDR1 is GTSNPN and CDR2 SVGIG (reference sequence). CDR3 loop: CAWSTRGGNNIYTF. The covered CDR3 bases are TGTGCCTGGAGTACACGGGGGGGAAATAACATC.

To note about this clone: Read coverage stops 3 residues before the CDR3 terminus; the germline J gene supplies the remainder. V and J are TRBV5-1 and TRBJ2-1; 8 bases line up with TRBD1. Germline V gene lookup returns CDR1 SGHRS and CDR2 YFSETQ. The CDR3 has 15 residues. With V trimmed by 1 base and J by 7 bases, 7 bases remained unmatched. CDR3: CASSLTGGRQNEQFF. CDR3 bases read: TGCGCCAGCAGCTTGACAGGGGGACGTCAAAATGAG.

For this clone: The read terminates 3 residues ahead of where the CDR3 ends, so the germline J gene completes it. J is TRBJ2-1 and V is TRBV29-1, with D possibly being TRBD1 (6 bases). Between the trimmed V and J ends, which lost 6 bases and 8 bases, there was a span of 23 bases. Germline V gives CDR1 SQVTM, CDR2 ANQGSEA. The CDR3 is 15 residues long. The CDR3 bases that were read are TGCAGCGTCGTAGACCAGGGACCCCACAGGGATGAG. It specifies CSVVDQGPHRDE. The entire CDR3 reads CSVVDQGPHRDEQFF.

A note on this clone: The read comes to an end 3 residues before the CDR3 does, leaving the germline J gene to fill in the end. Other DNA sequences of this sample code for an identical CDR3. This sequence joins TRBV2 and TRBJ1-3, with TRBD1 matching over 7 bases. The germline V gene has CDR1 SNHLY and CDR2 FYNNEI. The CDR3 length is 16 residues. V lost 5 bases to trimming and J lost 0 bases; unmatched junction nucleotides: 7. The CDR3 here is CASSQQGILSGNTIYF. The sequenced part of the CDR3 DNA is TGTGCCAGCAGTCAACAGGGGATTCTCTCTGGAAACACC.

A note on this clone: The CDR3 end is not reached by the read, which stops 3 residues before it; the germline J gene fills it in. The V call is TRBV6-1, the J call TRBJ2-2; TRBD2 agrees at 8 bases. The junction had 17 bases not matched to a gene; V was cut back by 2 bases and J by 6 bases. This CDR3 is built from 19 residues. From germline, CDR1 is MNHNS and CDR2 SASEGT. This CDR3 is CASSEFRFFPAGVAGELFF. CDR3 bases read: TGTGCCAGCAGTGAATTTCGTTTTTTTCCAGCGGGAGTAGCCGGGGAG.

Partial CDR3 DNA: TGTGCCAGCAGCTCCACAGGACAGGGCACAGATACG. Encoded protein: CASSSTGQGTDT. The CDR3 in full is CASSSTGQGTDTQYF. The chain joins TRBV7-9 to TRBJ2-3; 7 positions match TRBD1. The read terminates 3 residues ahead of where the CDR3 ends, so the germline J gene completes it. This CDR3 region has 15 residues. Germline values: CDR1 SEHNR, CDR2 FQNEAQ (reference sequence). Germline trimming cut 4 bases from V and 1 base from J; bases unmatched to any gene: 5.

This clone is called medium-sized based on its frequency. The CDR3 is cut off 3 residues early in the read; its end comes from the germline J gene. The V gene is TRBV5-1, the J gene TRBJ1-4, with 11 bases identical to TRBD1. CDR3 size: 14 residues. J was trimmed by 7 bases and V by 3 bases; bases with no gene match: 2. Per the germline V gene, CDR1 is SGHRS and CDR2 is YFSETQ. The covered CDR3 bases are TGCGCCAGCAGCTGGGGGACAGGGGGTGAAAAA. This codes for CASSWGTGGEK. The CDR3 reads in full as CASSWGTGGEKLFF.

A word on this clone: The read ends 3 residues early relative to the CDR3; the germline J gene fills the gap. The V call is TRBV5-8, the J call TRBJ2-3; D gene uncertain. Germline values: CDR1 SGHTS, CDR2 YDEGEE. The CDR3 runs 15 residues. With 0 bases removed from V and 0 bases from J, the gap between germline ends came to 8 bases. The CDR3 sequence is CASSLATVSTDTQYF. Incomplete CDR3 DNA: TGTGCCAGCAGCTTGGCAACAGTAAGCACAGATACG.

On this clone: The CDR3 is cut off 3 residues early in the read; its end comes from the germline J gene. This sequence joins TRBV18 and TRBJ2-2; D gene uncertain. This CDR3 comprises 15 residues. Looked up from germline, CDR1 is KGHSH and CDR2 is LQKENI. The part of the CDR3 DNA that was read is TGTGCCAGCTCACCAGACGGTGCAACTAATGAAAAG. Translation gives CASSPDGATNEK. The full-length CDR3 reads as CASSPDGATNEKLFF.

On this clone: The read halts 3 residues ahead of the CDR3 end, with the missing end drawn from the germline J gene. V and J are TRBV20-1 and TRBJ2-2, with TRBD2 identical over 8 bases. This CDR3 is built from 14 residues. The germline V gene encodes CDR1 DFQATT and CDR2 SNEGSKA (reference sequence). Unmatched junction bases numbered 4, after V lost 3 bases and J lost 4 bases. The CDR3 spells CSASGGAATGELFF. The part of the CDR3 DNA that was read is TGCAGTGCTAGCGGGGGGGCCGCCACCGGGGAG.